These T cell receptor beta chains were read from a single sample in a study of CD4 T cell repertoires in COVID-19. Sequencing was performed with immunoSEQ multiplex PCR; in TCRdb, only in-frame clones are kept and a portion is missing. The data show 65,000 to 95,000 clones, around 82% seen once. Sequences were derived from CD4+ T cells from peripheral blood, sampled after recovery from COVID-19. The receptors originated from a human donor who had COVID-19. Both conserved end residues are part of each CDR3. Fields, in order: clone size, V gene, J gene, D gene, CDR3 DNA, CDR3 protein. A D gene is named only where the DNA matches it firmly. A clone size is listed for some rows: how often the clone was seen (once, few, many), or a class if it is expanded.

clone size: many; V gene: TRBV27; J gene: TRBJ2-1; D gene: .; CDR3 DNA: TGTGCCAGCAGTTTCTGGCCACTCGACAGCAATGAGCAGTTCTTC; CDR3 protein: CASSFWPLDSNEQFF
clone size: once; V gene: TRBV11-2; J gene: TRBJ2-5; D gene: TRBD2; CDR3 DNA: TGTGCCAGCAGCTCCGGACTAGCGGGAGGGTTCGGTTCCTCAGAGACCCAGTACTTC; CDR3 protein: CASSSGLAGGFGSSETQYF
clone size: .; V gene: TRBV27; J gene: TRBJ1-6; D gene: .; CDR3 DNA: TGTGCCAGCAGAGTGGACAGCTCCTATAATTCACCCCTCCACTTT; CDR3 protein: CASRVDSSYNSPLHF
clone size: .; V gene: TRBV28; J gene: TRBJ2-6; D gene: TRBD2; CDR3 DNA: TGTGCCAGCAGTTTAATAGCGGGCTCTGGGGCCAACGTCCTGACTTTC; CDR3 protein: CASSLIAGSGANVLTF
clone size: .; V gene: TRBV15; J gene: TRBJ2-5; D gene: .; CDR3 DNA: TGTGCCACCAGCAGACCAGGAGGGGGGCGGGAAGAGACCCAGTACTTC; CDR3 protein: CATSRPGGGREETQYF
clone size: .; V gene: TRBV6-5; J gene: TRBJ2-1; D gene: TRBD2; CDR3 DNA: TGTGCCAGCAGTCTCGGACTAGTGAGGAATGAGCAGTTCTTC; CDR3 protein: CASSLGLVRNEQFF
clone size: .; V gene: TRBV5-1; J gene: TRBJ2-1; D gene: TRBD1; CDR3 DNA: TGCGCCAGCAGCTCTCTGGGGACAGATATAACCAATGAGCAGTTCTTC; CDR3 protein: CASSSLGTDITNEQFF
clone size: .; V gene: TRBV3-1/TRBV3-2; J gene: TRBJ1-6; D gene: .; CDR3 DNA: TGTGCCAGCAGCCCATTTTTGGGGGGTACTAGTTCACCCCTCCACTTT; CDR3 protein: CASSPFLGGTSSPLHF
clone size: .; V gene: TRBV19; J gene: TRBJ1-2; D gene: .; CDR3 DNA: TGTGCCAGTAGTATGGAGGCGGGTTCGTATGGCTACACCTTC; CDR3 protein: CASSMEAGSYGYTF
clone size: .; V gene: TRBV6-5; J gene: TRBJ2-3; D gene: TRBD2; CDR3 DNA: TGTGCCAGTTCGGGGCTAGCGGTATCCACAGATACGCAGTATTTT; CDR3 protein: CASSGLAVSTDTQYF
clone size: .; V gene: TRBV5-6; J gene: TRBJ2-3; D gene: TRBD1; CDR3 DNA: TGTGCCAGCAGCTTGGGGACAGGGGGCGCAGATACGCAGTATTTT; CDR3 protein: CASSLGTGGADTQYF
clone size: .; V gene: TRBV18; J gene: TRBJ1-1; D gene: TRBD1; CDR3 DNA: TGTGCCAGCTCACCACCGGGGACAGGGCGAGACACTGAAGCTTTCTTT; CDR3 protein: CASSPPGTGRDTEAFF
clone size: .; V gene: TRBV13; J gene: TRBJ2-3; D gene: .; CDR3 DNA: TGTGCCAGCAGCCCACCCAGTGTCGATACGCAGTATTTT; CDR3 protein: CASSPPSVDTQYF
clone size: .; V gene: TRBV9; J gene: TRBJ2-1; D gene: TRBD2; CDR3 DNA: TGTGCCAGCAGCGCGACCGGACTAGCGGGGGGGCCCAGAAACAATGAGCAGTTCTTC; CDR3 protein: CASSATGLAGGPRNNEQFF
clone size: once; V gene: TRBV6-5; J gene: TRBJ1-2; D gene: .; CDR3 DNA: TGTGCCAGCAGTTCCCAGAGTAGGCGTTATGGCTACACCTTC; CDR3 protein: CASSSQSRRYGYTF
clone size: .; V gene: TRBV18; J gene: TRBJ1-5; D gene: .; CDR3 DNA: TGTGCCAGCTCACCGGGCGGCGATAGCAATCAGCCCCAGCATTTT; CDR3 protein: CASSPGGDSNQPQHF
clone size: .; V gene: TRBV11-1; J gene: TRBJ2-1; D gene: .; CDR3 DNA: TGTGCCAGGGGCACTACTTACAATGAGCAGTTCTTC; CDR3 protein: CARGTTYNEQFF
clone size: .; V gene: TRBV2; J gene: TRBJ2-2; D gene: .; CDR3 DNA: TGTGCCAGCAGTGGACAGGGAGGGACCGGGGAGCTGTTTTTT; CDR3 protein: CASSGQGGTGELFF
clone size: .; V gene: TRBV6-6; J gene: TRBJ1-2; D gene: .; CDR3 DNA: TGTGCCAGCAGTTACTCCGGCAATCCTAAAAACTATGGCTACACCTTC; CDR3 protein: CASSYSGNPKNYGYTF
clone size: .; V gene: TRBV9; J gene: TRBJ1-1; D gene: .; CDR3 DNA: TGTGCCAGCAGCGCACAGTTGAACACTGAAGCTTTCTTT; CDR3 protein: CASSAQLNTEAFF
clone size: .; V gene: TRBV5-1; J gene: TRBJ2-2; D gene: TRBD1; CDR3 DNA: TGCGCCAGCAGCCGTGGGACAGGGGGCACCGGGGAGCTGTTTTTT; CDR3 protein: CASSRGTGGTGELFF
clone size: .; V gene: TRBV28; J gene: TRBJ1-5; D gene: TRBD1; CDR3 DNA: TGTGCCAGCAGCTCCCAGGACAGGGTGTCCCAGCCCCAGCATTTT; CDR3 protein: CASSSQDRVSQPQHF
clone size: .; V gene: TRBV24-1; J gene: TRBJ2-2; D gene: .; CDR3 DNA: TGTGCCACCGGAGGCAGAACGAACACCGGGGAGCTGTTTTTT; CDR3 protein: CATGGRTNTGELFF